Listed below are T cell receptor beta chains from one sample, sequenced in a study of cytomegalovirus exposure and HLA in healthy donors. Some clones are missing from TCRdb's copy, which holds only in-frame ones; the method was immunoSEQ multiplex PCR. The repertoire holds around 260,000 clones, with about nine tenths as singletons. Sequences were obtained from PBMCs. The source is a woman under 40 in good health and CMV-seronegative. Each CDR3 is given with its conserved first and last residue. D genes are given only for firm matches. The listing skips clone size in some rows; elsewhere it reads once, few, many or a size class.

V: TRBV2
J: TRBJ2-6
size: -
D: -
DNA: TGTGCCAGCAAGGGAGGGGGCCCTGGGGCCAACGTCCTGACTTTC
CDR3: CASKGGGPGANVLTF

V: TRBV27
J: TRBJ2-3
size: -
D: TRBD2
DNA: TGTGCCAGCAGGCCCGGGACTAGCGGGAGGGATACGCAGTATTTT
CDR3: CASRPGTSGRDTQYF

V: TRBV4-1
J: TRBJ2-1
size: -
D: -
DNA: TGCGCCAGCAGCCTGGGCAGCGGGTGGGATAATGAGCAGTTCTTC
CDR3: CASSLGSGWDNEQFF

V: TRBV9
J: TRBJ2-5
size: -
D: TRBD2
DNA: TGTGCCAGCAGCGAGACCGGGAGACTAGCGGGTCAAGAGACCCAGTACTTC
CDR3: CASSETGRLAGQETQYF

V: TRBV19
J: TRBJ2-7
size: -
D: TRBD1
DNA: TGTGCCAGTAGCCCTAAAGGGACAGGGGACGATCTCCGGTACTTC
CDR3: CASSPKGTGDDLRYF

V: TRBV2
J: TRBJ1-1
size: once
D: -
DNA: TGTGCCAGCAGTGATTATAAGGCAGTGAACACTGAAGCTTTCTTT
CDR3: CASSDYKAVNTEAFF

V: TRBV7-2
J: TRBJ2-1
size: -
D: TRBD1
DNA: TGTGCCAGCAGCCCGAGAGGGGGCCTGCAGTTCTTC
CDR3: CASSPRGGLQFF

V: TRBV6-1
J: TRBJ2-3
size: -
D: -
DNA: TGTGCCAGCAGTGACATAACAGATACGCAGTATTTT
CDR3: CASSDITDTQYF

V: TRBV7-9
J: TRBJ2-6
size: -
D: TRBD2
DNA: TGTGCCAGCAGCTTAAGAGTTAGCGGGCACTCTGGGGCCAACGTCCTGACTTTC
CDR3: CASSLRVSGHSGANVLTF

V: TRBV13
J: TRBJ2-5
size: -
D: -
DNA: TGTGCCAGCAGTTTCGCGGAGACCCAGTACTTC
CDR3: CASSFAETQYF

V: TRBV5-8
J: TRBJ1-2
size: -
D: TRBD1
DNA: TGTGCCAGCAGCCAGAACAGGGGATACTATGGCTACACCTTC
CDR3: CASSQNRGYYGYTF

V: TRBV7-2
J: TRBJ2-7
size: -
D: TRBD2
DNA: TGTGCCAGCAGCCCAGGGAGGGTAGGAACGTACGAGCAGTACTTC
CDR3: CASSPGRVGTYEQYF

V: TRBV6-5
J: TRBJ2-2
size: few
D: -
DNA: TGTGCCAGCAGTTACCTAATACCGAACATCGGGGAGCTGTTTTTT
CDR3: CASSYLIPNIGELFF

V: TRBV28
J: TRBJ2-6
size: -
D: TRBD1
DNA: TGTGCCAGCAGTTTTGTGGGGACAGGGGGCCCTGGGGCCAACGTCCTGACTTTC
CDR3: CASSFVGTGGPGANVLTF

V: TRBV6-5
J: TRBJ2-7
size: few
D: -
DNA: TGTGCCAGCAGCTCACAGGTATTCTCAGGCTACGAGCAGTACTTC
CDR3: CASSSQVFSGYEQYF

V: TRBV23-1
J: TRBJ2-7
size: -
D: -
DNA: TGCGCCAGCAGTCACCGACGAGGAACGGGCTACGAGCAGTACTTC
CDR3: CASSHRRGTGYEQYF

V: TRBV4-3
J: TRBJ2-1
size: -
D: -
DNA: TGCGCCAGCAGCCAGGGACTGTACAATGAGCAGTTCTTC
CDR3: CASSQGLYNEQFF

V: TRBV6-1
J: TRBJ2-7
size: once
D: TRBD1
DNA: TGTGCCAGCAGTGAAGTGGGACAGGGAGGCTACGAGCAGTACTTC
CDR3: CASSEVGQGGYEQYF

V: TRBV5-6
J: TRBJ2-7
size: -
D: TRBD1
DNA: TGTGCCAGCATCCAGACCGGGACAGGGACCGAGCAGTACTTC
CDR3: CASIQTGTGTEQYF

V: TRBV15
J: TRBJ2-5
size: -
D: -
DNA: TGTGCCACCAGAGGGGTCCAAGAGACCCAGTACTTC
CDR3: CATRGVQETQYF

V: TRBV9
J: TRBJ2-3
size: -
D: TRBD1
DNA: TGTGCCAGCAGCGCGCAGGGGGCGCGTGCAGATACGCAGTATTTT
CDR3: CASSAQGARADTQYF

V: TRBV6-1
J: TRBJ2-5
size: -
D: -
DNA: TGTGCCAGCAGTGACATAACACAAGAGACCCAGTACTTC
CDR3: CASSDITQETQYF

V: TRBV6-5
J: TRBJ2-7
size: -
D: -
DNA: TGTGCCAGCAGTAAAGGGGACCCGACACTTTACGAGCAGTACTTC
CDR3: CASSKGDPTLYEQYF

V: TRBV7-3
J: TRBJ2-7
size: -
D: -
DNA: TGTGCCAGCAGCTTAAACCACTCCTACGAGCAGTACTTC
CDR3: CASSLNHSYEQYF

V: TRBV4-1
J: TRBJ1-5
size: -
D: -
DNA: TGCGCCAGCAGCCAAGTACGGGACAATCAGCCCCAGCATTTT
CDR3: CASSQVRDNQPQHF

V: TRBV19
J: TRBJ1-5
size: -
D: TRBD1
DNA: TGTGCCAGTAGACAGTGGACAGGGGGTAGCAATCAGCCCCAGCATTTT
CDR3: CASRQWTGGSNQPQHF

V: TRBV7-9
J: TRBJ2-7
size: -
D: TRBD1
DNA: TGTGCCAGCAGCTTAAGGGACAGGGACGAGCAGTACTTC
CDR3: CASSLRDRDEQYF

V: TRBV25-1
J: TRBJ2-2
size: -
D: -
DNA: TGTGCCAGCAGCCGTGGACTACCCGGGGAGCTGTTTTTT
CDR3: CASSRGLPGELFF

V: TRBV19
J: TRBJ1-5
size: -
D: -
DNA: TGTGCCAGTAGTCCGGGACGCTTTAGCAATCAGCCCCAGCATTTT
CDR3: CASSPGRFSNQPQHF

V: TRBV11-3
J: TRBJ2-7
size: -
D: -
DNA: TGTGCCAGCAGCTTAGGGCAGAGCTACGAGCAGTACTTC
CDR3: CASSLGQSYEQYF

V: TRBV2
J: TRBJ2-3
size: once
D: TRBD2
DNA: TGTGCCAGCAGTGGGACTAGCGGGAGTTGGGACACAGATACGCAGTATTTT
CDR3: CASSGTSGSWDTDTQYF

V: TRBV11-2
J: TRBJ1-1
size: -
D: -
DNA: TGTGCCAGCAGCTCGGTGGGGGCGCCTGAAGCTTTCTTT
CDR3: CASSSVGAPEAFF

V: TRBV7-4
J: TRBJ2-7
size: -
D: -
DNA: TGTGCCAGCAAGGTCGGCGAAAGGGCAACGGGCTACGAGCAGTACTTC
CDR3: CASKVGERATGYEQYF

V: TRBV15
J: TRBJ2-7
size: -
D: TRBD2
DNA: TGTGCCACCAGCAGAGTGCGGGAGGGGGAGTACGAGCAGTACTTC
CDR3: CATSRVREGEYEQYF

V: TRBV28
J: TRBJ1-1
size: -
D: -
DNA: TGTGCCAGCAGTTCCCATGGGGGGCTGACTGAAGCTTTCTTT
CDR3: CASSSHGGLTEAFF

V: TRBV27
J: TRBJ1-5
size: -
D: -
DNA: TGTGCCAGCAGTCCCAGGGGTCAGCCCCAGCATTTT
CDR3: CASSPRGQPQHF